The 29 T cell receptor beta chains given below trace back to one sample, sequenced in a study of blood T cell repertoires in COVID-19. Method: immunoSEQ multiplex PCR; TCRdb's copy keeps in-frame clones and lacks some. The sample has about 260,000 clones, over 75% seen once; the top ten hold less than 10%. The source material was peripheral blood. These receptors all come from a human donor in a cohort sampled during active COVID-19.

This chain links TRBV6-5 with TRBJ2-1; 7 bases are shared with TRBD2. CDR1 and CDR2 from the germline V gene are MNHEY and SVGAGI. The CDR3 spans 14 residues. The V segment lost 2 bases and the J segment 6 bases; nucleotides outside the gene matches: 4. The CDR3 spells CASSYGGSGNEQFF. In DNA form, the CDR3 reads TGTGCCAGCAGTTACGGCGGGAGTGGCAATGAGCAGTTCTTC.

J is TRBJ2-5 and V is TRBV5-4; perhaps TRBD2 as D (6 bases). From germline, CDR1 is SGHNT and CDR2 YYREEE (reference sequence). The V end was cut by 3 bases, the J end by 4 bases, with 13 bases between. This CDR3 comprises 14 residues. The chain's CDR3 is CASSSGRGTETQYF. CDR3 DNA sequence: TGTGCCAGCAGCTCCGGGAGAGGAACAGAGACCCAGTACTTC.

The chain uses TRBV6-5 and TRBJ1-2; 7 bases align to TRBD1. The CDR3 spans 11 residues. V trimming: 8 bases; J trimming: 4 bases; junction bases outside the gene matches: 1. Germline assignment: CDR1 MNHEY and CDR2 SVGAGI. The CDR3 DNA reads TGTGCCAGCGGGACAGCCTATGGCTACACCTTC. Protein: CASGTAYGYTF.

The chain recombines TRBV7-9 with TRBJ1-2; possible D gene TRBD1, 5 bases. The CDR3 consists of 13 residues. Trimming took 5 bases from V and 7 from J, leaving 14 bases between them. The germline V gene has CDR1 SEHNR and CDR2 FQNEAQ (reference sequence). CDR3: CASSGGEVRGYTF. CDR3 coding DNA: TGTGCCAGCAGCGGGGGGGAAGTGCGTGGCTACACCTTC.

The chain combines TRBV6-2 or TRBV6-3 with TRBJ2-7, with TRBD1 matching over 8 bases. This CDR3 is 15 amino acids long. Germline-derived CDR1 and CDR2 are MNHEY and SVGEGT. V was clipped by 4 bases and J by 4 bases; unmatched bases: 9. The CDR3 bases are TGTGCCAGCAGTTTGGCTGGGCAGGGGGCGTACGAGCAGTACTTC. Translation: CASSLAGQGAYEQYF.

The CDR3 loop reads CASSVLAGGLGTGELFF. DNA for the CDR3: TGTGCCAGCAGCGTACTCGCTGGGGGCCTCGGCACCGGGGAGCTGTTTTTT. The chain combines TRBV9 with TRBJ2-2; maybe TRBD1 (6 bases). Trimming shortened V by 1 base and J by 4 bases, and 17 bases separated the two germline ends. This CDR3 comprises 17 residues. CDR1 and CDR2 (germline): SGDLS, YYNGEE.

This chain connects TRBV9 to TRBJ1-5; D not resolved. The germline V gene encodes CDR1 SGDLS and CDR2 YYNGEE. V was clipped by 0 bases and J by 5 bases, with 6 bases between them. The length of the CDR3 is 13 residues. The chain's CDR3 is CASSVGSDQPQHF. The CDR3 nucleotides are TGTGCCAGCAGCGTAGGGTCAGATCAGCCCCAGCATTTT.

In its sample, this clone was seen a few times. V and J are TRBV7-9 and TRBJ2-2; 8 positions match TRBD2. The CDR3 runs 16 residues. Losses at the gene ends were 5 bases for V and 0 bases for J; bases not matched to a gene: 5. Looked up from germline, CDR1 is SEHNR and CDR2 is FQNEAQ (reference sequence). The CDR3 nucleotides are TGTGCCAGCAGCCGAACTAGCGGAGCGAACACCGGGGAGCTGTTTTTT. It is translated as CASSRTSGANTGELFF.

The chain is built from TRBV25-1 and TRBJ2-4; D perhaps matches TRBD1 (6 bases). The CDR3 spans 16 residues. Germline V CDR1 and CDR2: MGHDK, SYGVNS. V dropped 2 bases and J dropped 8 bases, with 19 bases sitting between them. The CDR3: CASSERTAPKVDIQYF. CDR3 nucleotide sequence: TGTGCCAGCAGTGAACGGACAGCCCCAAAGGTGGACATTCAGTACTTC.

This chain joins TRBV10-2 and TRBJ2-2, with D unclear. Deletions cut 3 bases from V and 2 bases from J, with 4 bases between. CDR1 is WSHSY, CDR2 SAAADI, per germline. The CDR3 runs to 13 residues. The CDR3 region is CASSEHNTGELFF. CDR3 sequence (DNA): TGCGCCAGCAGTGAACATAACACCGGGGAGCTGTTTTTT.

This chain uses TRBV7-2 with TRBJ2-2; 8 bases agree with TRBD1. Trimming at V came to 6 bases and at J to 2 bases, leaving 11 bases not matched to a gene. Germline V gene data show CDR1 as SGHTA and CDR2 as FQGNSA. The CDR3 sequence is 17 residues long. CDR3 amino acids: CASRPYSGTGNTGELFF. The CDR3 DNA is TGTGCCAGCAGGCCTTACTCCGGGACAGGAAACACCGGGGAGCTGTTTTTT.

This chain joins TRBV27 and TRBJ1-5; 11 positions match TRBD1. Unmatched junction bases numbered 16, after V lost 1 base and J lost 5 bases. Germline assignment: CDR1 MNHEY and CDR2 SMNVEV (reference sequence). CDR3 length: 20 residues. The CDR3 nucleotides are TGTGCCAGCAGTTTATACCCCCCGGGGACAGGGGGATCCTCCTATCAGCCCCAGCATTTT. Translation: CASSLYPPGTGGSSYQPQHF.

The chain recombines TRBV7-9 with TRBJ2-2; 11 bases line up with TRBD2. With V trimmed by 5 bases and J by 2 bases, 7 bases remained unmatched. This CDR3 region has 17 residues. Germline V gene lookup returns CDR1 SEHNR and CDR2 FQNEAQ (reference sequence). Here the CDR3 DNA reads TGTGCCAGCAGCCTCCGACTAGCGGGACCAAACACCGGGGAGCTGTTTTTT. Translated, it gives CASSLRLAGPNTGELFF.

The chain has TRBV4-1 and TRBJ2-1; 10 bases line up with TRBD1. CDR3 length equals 17 residues. The junction had 7 bases not matched to a gene; V was cut back by 2 bases and J by 3 bases. Germline assignment: CDR1 MGHRA and CDR2 YSYEKL. The CDR3 loop reads CASSQYWGQGIYNEQFF. CDR3 in DNA: TGCGCCAGCAGCCAATATTGGGGACAGGGGATCTACAATGAGCAGTTCTTC.

The V and J genes are TRBV5-1 and TRBJ1-2, with 9 bases matching TRBD1. The CDR3 has 14 residues. Germline V CDR1 and CDR2: SGHRS, YFSETQ. With 4 bases clipped from V and 1 base from J, the junction kept 2 bases outside the gene matches. The CDR3 DNA is TGCGCCAGCAGCGTGACAGGGGGTAACTATGGCTACACCTTC. It yields the protein CASSVTGGNYGYTF.

This rearrangement joins TRBV14 to TRBJ1-1; 9 bases match TRBD1. Germline V CDR1 and CDR2: SGHDN, FVKESK. V shed 3 bases, J shed 6 bases, and the junction held 11 bases outside the gene matches. The CDR3 contains 16 residues. The CDR3 bases are TGTGCCAGCAGCCAGTTGCCACAGGGGGCCGGAGCTGAAGCTTTCTTT. This encodes CASSQLPQGAGAEAFF.

As regards this clone: At one boundary the junction diverges from the germline segment, which might be a read error. This chain uses TRBV7-7 with TRBJ2-7; a possible D gene is TRBD1 (6 bases). Germline-derived CDR1 and CDR2 are SSHAT and FNYEAQ (reference sequence). The CDR3 is made up of 15 amino acids. This chain's CDR3 is CASSTRQDHTYEQYF. In nucleotides, the CDR3 is TGTGCTAGCAGCACCCGACAGGACCACACCTACGAGCAGTACTTC. The complete variable domain, with remaining parts taken from reference TRBV7-7 and TRBJ2-7, reads GAGVSQSPRYKVTKRGQDVTLRCDPISSHATLYWYQQALGQGPEFLTYFNYEAQPDKSGLPSDRFSAERPEGSISTLTIQRTEQRDSAMYRCASSTRQDHTYEQYFGPGTRLTVT.

V gene TRBV5-1 combines with J gene TRBJ2-1, with D tentatively TRBD2 (6 bases). The V and J ends lost 0 bases and 0 bases respectively, with 10 bases between them. The V gene's germline CDR1 is SGHRS and CDR2 YFSETQ. The CDR3 has 16 residues. The CDR3 coding sequence is TGCGCCAGCAGCTTGGCCCGGGACTCCTCCTACAATGAGCAGTTCTTC. It yields the protein CASSLARDSSYNEQFF.

The chain combines TRBV6-6 with TRBJ2-2, with 8 bases fitting TRBD2. The junction had 8 bases not matched to a gene; V was cut back by 4 bases and J by 4 bases. Germline CDR1 and CDR2: MNHNY and SVGAGI (reference sequence). This CDR3 contains 16 residues. In DNA, the CDR3 is TGTGCCAGCAGTTCTTTAGGACTAGCTGGCACCGGGGAGCTGTTTTTT. It yields the protein CASSSLGLAGTGELFF.

The rearrangement uses TRBV27 and TRBJ2-7; the match to TRBD2 covers 11 bases. Unmatched junction bases numbered 5, after V lost 6 bases and J lost 1 base. Per germline, CDR1 MNHEY and CDR2 SMNVEV (reference sequence). The CDR3 runs 15 residues. DNA of the CDR3: TGTGCCAGCAGGGCCGGGACTAGCGGTTCCTACGAGCAGTACTTC. Protein: CASRAGTSGSYEQYF.

The rearrangement joins TRBV29-1 to TRBJ2-1, with a tentative D call TRBD1 (6 bases). Germline V CDR1 and CDR2: SQVTM, ANQGSEA. The germline V and J ends were trimmed by 5 bases and 6 bases, with 17 bases remaining between them. This CDR3 has 14 residues. CDR3 protein: CSVPDRWRSNEQFF. CDR3 DNA: TGCAGCGTTCCTGACAGGTGGCGTTCCAATGAGCAGTTCTTC.

This chain joins TRBV5-1 and TRBJ2-2, with D tentatively TRBD2 (6 bases). This CDR3 region has 16 residues. Trimming took 1 base from V and 2 from J, leaving 12 bases between them. CDR1 and CDR2 (germline): SGHRS, YFSETQ. The CDR3 region has the DNA TGCGCCAGCAGCTTGTACGGCGGGATAAACACCGGGGAGCTGTTTTTT. This codes for CASSLYGGINTGELFF.

The rearrangement links TRBV12-3 or TRBV12-4 to TRBJ2-3; weak D call: TRBD1 (6 bases). V gave up 5 bases and J gave up 7 bases, with 13 bases separating them. CDR3 length: 13 residues. CDR3 sequence reads: CASSIGQSYTQYF. CDR3 nucleotide sequence: TGTGCCAGCAGTATAGGACAGAGCTATACGCAGTATTTT.

The J gene is TRBJ2-3, the V gene TRBV6-5; 7 nucleotides align to TRBD2. V lost 5 bases and J lost 1; bases outside the gene matches: 6. The CDR3 length is 15 residues. CDR1 MNHEY and CDR2 SVGAGI come from the germline V gene. CDR3 bases: TGTGCCAGCAGTACCGGGGGGTGGGGCACAGATACGCAGTATTTT. Protein: CASSTGGWGTDTQYF.

The rearrangement joins TRBV6-5 to TRBJ1-6; D uncertain. The germline V and J ends were trimmed by 4 bases and 10 bases, with 11 bases remaining between them. The CDR3 runs to 13 residues. Germline V lookup: CDR1 MNHEY, CDR2 SVGAGI. CDR3 nucleotides: TGTGCCAGCAGTTTTGGCGGGAGATCACCCCTCCACTTT. This encodes CASSFGGRSPLHF.

V is TRBV18 and J is TRBJ1-2, with TRBD1 matching 10 bases. The ends lost 2 bases at V and 8 bases at J; junction bases unmatched: 14. CDR3 size: 17 residues. Germline CDR1 and CDR2: KGHSH and LQKENI. CDR3 residues: CASSPTGTGVGLYGYTF. CDR3 nucleotide sequence: TGTGCCAGCTCACCAACCGGGACAGGGGTCGGTCTTTACGGCTACACCTTC.

This clone was picked up one time. The chain joins TRBV7-2 to TRBJ1-1; maybe TRBD1 (6 bases). Germline V gene lookup returns CDR1 SGHTA and CDR2 FQGNSA. With 5 bases removed from V and 5 bases from J, the gap between germline ends came to 15 bases. This CDR3 region has 14 residues. The CDR3 region is CASSAKGGRTEAFF. For the CDR3, the DNA is TGTGCCAGCAGCGCAAAGGGGGGGCGGACTGAAGCTTTCTTT.

The rearrangement joins TRBV6-5 to TRBJ1-6; 7 bases are shared with TRBD1. The CDR3 spans 15 residues. CDR1 MNHEY and CDR2 SVGAGI come from the germline V gene. V was clipped by 7 bases and J by 5 bases; unmatched bases: 8. The CDR3 spells CASTQGTADNSPLHF. The CDR3 nucleotides are TGTGCCAGCACCCAAGGGACAGCCGATAATTCACCCCTCCACTTT.

The rearrangement uses TRBV5-1 and TRBJ1-2; 8 bases line up with TRBD1. The CDR3 spans 16 residues. Germline assignment: CDR1 SGHRS and CDR2 YFSETQ. V lost 8 bases to trimming and J lost 4 bases; unmatched junction nucleotides: 16. The CDR3 region is CASTRAGGFDGYGYTF. The CDR3 coding sequence is TGCGCCAGTACCCGGGCAGGGGGCTTTGATGGCTATGGCTACACCTTC.